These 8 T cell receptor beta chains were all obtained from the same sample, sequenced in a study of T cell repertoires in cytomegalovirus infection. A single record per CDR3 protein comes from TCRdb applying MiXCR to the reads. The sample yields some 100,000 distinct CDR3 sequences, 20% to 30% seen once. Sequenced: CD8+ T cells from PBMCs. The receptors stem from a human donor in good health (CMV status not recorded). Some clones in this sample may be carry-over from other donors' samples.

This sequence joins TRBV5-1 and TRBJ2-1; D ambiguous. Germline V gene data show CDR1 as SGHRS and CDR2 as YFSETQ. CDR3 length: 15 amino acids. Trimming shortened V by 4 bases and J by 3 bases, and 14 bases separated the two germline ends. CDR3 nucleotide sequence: TGCGCCAGCAGCAAGAAGGCAGATCTCTACAATGAGCAGTTCTTC. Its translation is CASSKKADLYNEQFF.

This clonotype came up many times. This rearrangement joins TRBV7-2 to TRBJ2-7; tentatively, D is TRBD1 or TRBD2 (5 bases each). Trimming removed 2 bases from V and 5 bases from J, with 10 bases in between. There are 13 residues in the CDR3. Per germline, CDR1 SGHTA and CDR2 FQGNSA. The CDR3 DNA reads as TGTGCCAGCAGCTTAAATTGGGGGAACGAGCAGTACTTC. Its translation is CASSLNWGNEQYF.

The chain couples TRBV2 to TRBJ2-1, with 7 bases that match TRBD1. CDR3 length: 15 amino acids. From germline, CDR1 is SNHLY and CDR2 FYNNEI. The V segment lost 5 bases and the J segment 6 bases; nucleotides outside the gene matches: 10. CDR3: CASSSDRSYRNEQFF. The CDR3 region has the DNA TGTGCCAGCAGTTCGGACAGGTCGTACCGCAATGAGCAGTTCTTC.

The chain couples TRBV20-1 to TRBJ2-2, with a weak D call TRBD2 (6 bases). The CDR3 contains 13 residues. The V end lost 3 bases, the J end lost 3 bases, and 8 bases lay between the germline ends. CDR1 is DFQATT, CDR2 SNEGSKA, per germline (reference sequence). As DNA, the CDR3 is TGCAGTGCTAGCTCGGGGGACACCGGGGAGCTGTTTTTT. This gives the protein CSASSGDTGELFF.

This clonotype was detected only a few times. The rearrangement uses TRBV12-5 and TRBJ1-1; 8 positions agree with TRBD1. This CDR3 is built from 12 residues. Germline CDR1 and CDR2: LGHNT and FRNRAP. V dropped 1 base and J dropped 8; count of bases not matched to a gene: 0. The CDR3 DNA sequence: TGTGCTAGTGGTTTGGGGACAGGGGAAGCTTTCTTT. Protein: CASGLGTGEAFF.

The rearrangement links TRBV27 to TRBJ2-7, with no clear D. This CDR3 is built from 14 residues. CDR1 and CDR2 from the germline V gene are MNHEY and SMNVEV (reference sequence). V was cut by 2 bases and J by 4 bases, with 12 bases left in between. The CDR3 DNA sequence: TGTGCCAGCAGTTTAGGGCAGGATATATACGAGCAGTACTTC. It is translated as CASSLGQDIYEQYF.

CDR3 nucleotide sequence: TGTGCCAGCAGCTTTACCGGGGTTGAGGCCCAGTACTTC. Translation: CASSFTGVEAQYF. The V call is TRBV11-3, the J call TRBJ2-5, with D possibly matching TRBD2 (5 bases). Germline V gives CDR1 SGHNT, CDR2 YENEEA. The V and J ends lost 3 bases and 9 bases respectively, with 14 bases between them. This CDR3 comprises 13 residues.

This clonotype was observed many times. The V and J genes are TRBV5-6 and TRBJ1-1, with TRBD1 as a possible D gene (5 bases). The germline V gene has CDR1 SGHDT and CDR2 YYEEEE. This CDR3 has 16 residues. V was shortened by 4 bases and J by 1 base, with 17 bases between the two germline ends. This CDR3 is CASSLVPDTWNTEAFF. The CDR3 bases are TGTGCCAGCAGCCTAGTCCCGGACACCTGGAACACTGAAGCTTTCTTT.